The 29 T cell receptor beta chains presented below share a single source sample, sequenced in a study of blood T cells in healthy people across ages. A second PCR of about 6 to 11 cycles used a sample-barcoded 5' primer and a J-beta primer mix. One entry per CDR3 protein results from TCRdb running MiXCR on the 5' RACE reads. The top ten clones hold approximately 10% of a sample with 750,000 to 950,000 distinct CDR3 sequences, 25% to 30% of them seen once. The same data also contributed to another study, on T cells of mothers and their children.

The sequencing sample was made of blood. The receptors derive from a woman aged 40 to 50 in good health.

The chain employs TRBV28 and TRBJ1-1; a weak D match, TRBD1 (6 bases). V lost 4 bases and J 6 bases, leaving 12 bases between the germline ends. The germline V gene encodes CDR1 MDHEN and CDR2 SYDVKM. The CDR3 totals 13 residues. The chain's CDR3 is CASSSGQSPEAFF. The CDR3, as DNA: TGTGCCAGCAGTTCCGGACAGAGCCCTGAAGCTTTCTTT.

V usage is TRBV18 and J usage is TRBJ2-7; 7 positions match TRBD2. Germline V gene lookup returns CDR1 KGHSH and CDR2 LQKENI. With 2 bases clipped from V and 2 bases from J, the junction kept 9 bases outside the gene matches. The CDR3 runs 16 residues. CDR3 loop: CASSPKVASGPYEQYF. The CDR3 DNA is TGTGCCAGCTCACCAAAGGTTGCTAGCGGTCCCTACGAGCAGTACTTC.

The gene calls are TRBV20-1 and TRBJ1-2; TRBD1 matches at 7 bases. The length of the CDR3 is 13 residues. CDR1 and CDR2 (germline): DFQATT, SNEGSKA (reference sequence). With V trimmed by 5 bases and J by 3 bases, 6 bases remained unmatched. The CDR3 DNA is TGCAGTGCTGTGAGACAGGGAGACTATGGCTACACCTTC. This sequence encodes CSAVRQGDYGYTF.

DNA for the CDR3: TGTGCCAGCAGTTACCGTGACCAGGGAGGCTATGGCTACACCTTC. Residues: CASSYRDQGGYGYTF. The J gene is TRBJ1-2, the V gene TRBV6-6; perhaps TRBD1 as D (5 bases). Germline V gives CDR1 MNHNY, CDR2 SVGAGI (reference sequence). This CDR3 is built from 15 residues. V shed 2 bases and J shed 4 bases, with 14 bases lying between them.

The CDR3 loop reads CASSEAGGREGYTF. The CDR3 region has the DNA TGTGCCAGCAGTGAAGCGGGGGGGCGCGAAGGCTACACCTTC. V usage is TRBV2 and J usage is TRBJ1-2, with a weak D call TRBD1 (6 bases). This CDR3 contains 14 residues. V lost 0 bases and J 8 bases, leaving 13 bases between the germline ends. In germline, CDR1 is SNHLY, CDR2 FYNNEI.

This clonotype was counted at least ten times. This chain connects TRBV20-1 to TRBJ2-1; D is ambiguous. Germline V gene lookup returns CDR1 DFQATT and CDR2 SNEGSKA (reference sequence). The CDR3 loop spans 15 amino acids. CDR3 residues: CSAPDKKIPGSEQFF. The CDR3 DNA reads TGCAGCGCCCCCGATAAGAAGATTCCGGGCAGTGAGCAGTTCTTC.

The chain uses TRBV28 and TRBJ1-4; possible D gene TRBD1, 5 bases. Trimming left V 6 bases short and J 10 bases short, with 24 bases between. The CDR3 contains 16 residues. The V gene's germline CDR1 is MDHEN and CDR2 SYDVKM. The CDR3 DNA reads as TGTGCCAGCAGCCCCTACGGAGGGGCCGAAGCAGGAAAACTGTTTTTT. The encoded protein is CASSPYGGAEAGKLFF.

V is TRBV2 and J is TRBJ1-5, with D perhaps matching TRBD1 (5 bases). The CDR3 is 13 residues long. V lost 2 bases and J 4 bases, leaving 6 bases between the germline ends. Germline CDR1 is SNHLY and CDR2 is FYNNEI. CDR3 nucleotides: TGTGCCAGCAGTGAAAAGGGGAATCAGCCCCAGCATTTT. Protein sequence: CASSEKGNQPQHF.

V is TRBV11-2 and J is TRBJ2-6; 9 bases match TRBD2. Unmatched junction bases numbered 8, after V lost 5 bases and J lost 3 bases. This CDR3 spans 17 amino acids. Germline loops: CDR1 SGHAT, CDR2 FQNNGV. The CDR3, as DNA: TGTGCCAGCAGCCGCAGCGGGGGGACCTTTGGGGCCAACGTCCTGACTTTC. Protein: CASSRSGGTFGANVLTF.

This clonotype was detected ten times or more. J is TRBJ2-3 and V is TRBV20-1; D ambiguous. V lost 5 bases, J lost 3 bases, and 15 bases lay in between. From germline, CDR1 is DFQATT and CDR2 SNEGSKA (reference sequence). This CDR3 is 14 amino acids long. CDR3 sequence (DNA): TGCAGTGCTTGGAGAGAGATGATAACAGATACGCAGTATTTT. Its protein is CSAWREMITDTQYF.

This clonotype was detected ten times or more. For the CDR3, the DNA is TGTGCCAGCAGGGACGGACTAGCGGGGAATGAGCAGTTCTTC. It is translated as CASRDGLAGNEQFF. The rearrangement joins TRBV12-3 or TRBV12-4 to TRBJ2-1, with 12 positions matching TRBD2. The CDR3 runs 14 residues. V shed 6 bases and J 7 bases; nucleotides not matched to a gene: 4.

This clonotype came up a few times. The CDR3 protein is CASNRGLTEAFF. In DNA, the CDR3 is TGTGCCAGCAACAGGGGGTTGACTGAAGCTTTCTTT. The chain has TRBV2 and TRBJ1-1; 8 bases match TRBD1. The CDR3 sequence is 12 residues long. CDR1 is SNHLY, CDR2 FYNNEI, per germline. The junction had 3 bases not matched to a gene; V was cut back by 7 bases and J by 5 bases.

The chain couples TRBV6-5 to TRBJ1-2, with D perhaps matching TRBD1 (6 bases). Trimming took off 6 bases at V and 8 bases at J, with 13 bases between the two ends. The length of the CDR3 is 12 residues. The germline gives CDR1 MNHEY, CDR2 SVGAGI. CDR3 region: CASRKTGRGYTF. The CDR3 nucleotides are TGTGCCAGCAGAAAAACAGGGAGAGGCTACACCTTC.

The V gene is TRBV7-2, the J gene TRBJ1-5; D call uncertain. From germline, CDR1 is SGHTA and CDR2 FQGNSA. Trimming stripped 1 base from V and 6 bases from J, with 10 bases between. CDR3 length equals 14 residues. This chain's CDR3 is CASSLGVFGQPQHF. CDR3 sequence (DNA): TGTGCCAGCAGCTTAGGGGTCTTTGGTCAGCCCCAGCATTTT.

This clonotype was counted a few times. This may arise from a read error, as a much more abundant clone is one base away. The chain is built from TRBV7-9 and TRBJ2-5; weak D call: TRBD1 (6 bases). The germline V gene encodes CDR1 SEHNR and CDR2 FQNEAQ (reference sequence). The V gene lost 1 base and the J gene lost 11 bases, with 20 bases spanning the gap. The length of the CDR3 is 15 residues. The CDR3 DNA reads as TGTGCCAGCAGCTTAGATGCTCCTAGGGGGAATGAGCAGTACTTC. Encoded protein: CASSLDAPRGNEQYF. The full variable domain, rest sourced from reference TRBV7-9 and TRBJ2-5, is DTGVSQNPRHKITKRGQNVTFRCDPISEHNRLYWYRQTLGQGPEFLTYFQNEAQLEKSRLLSDRFSAERPKGSFSTLEIQRTEQGDSAMYLCASSLDAPRGNEQYFGPGTRLLVL.

This chain joins TRBV14 and TRBJ2-7; perhaps TRBD2 as D (5 bases). Trimming stripped 0 bases from V and 2 bases from J, with 20 bases between. CDR3 length equals 18 residues. From germline, CDR1 is SGHDN and CDR2 FVKESK. CDR3 protein: CASSQEIRRIGRTYEQYF. DNA of the CDR3: TGTGCCAGCAGCCAAGAAATTCGTAGAATAGGGAGAACCTACGAGCAGTACTTC.

Comment on this clonotype: One junction end disagrees with the germline gene, perhaps due to a read error. The chain uses TRBV28 and TRBJ1-1; 8 bases match TRBD1. The germline V gene has CDR1 MDHEN and CDR2 SYDVKM. The CDR3 is made up of 15 amino acids. The CDR3 DNA reads as TGTGTCAGCAGTTCAACCTACAGGGGGGACACTGAAGCTTTCTTT. Translation: CVSSSTYRGDTEAFF. Full variable domain (remainder filled in from reference TRBV28 and TRBJ1-1): DVKVTQSSRYLVKRTGEKVFLECVQDMDHENMFWYRQDPGLGLRLIYFSYDVKMKEKGDIPEGYSVSREKKERFSLILESASTNQTSMYLCVSSSTYRGDTEAFFGQGTRLTVV.

The chain couples TRBV6-2 or TRBV6-3 to TRBJ1-1; D possibly corresponds to TRBD1 (5 bases). V was shortened by 0 bases and J by 7 bases, with 12 bases between the two germline ends. Germline values: CDR1 MNHEY, CDR2 SVGEGT. The CDR3 is 14 residues long. The CDR3 nucleotides read TGTGCCAGCAGTTACTCGAAGTGGGGGAGTGAAGCTTTCTTT. Its translation is CASSYSKWGSEAFF.

This clonotype showed up many times. This chain connects TRBV12-3 or TRBV12-4 to TRBJ2-5; D not resolved. The J call is in doubt because the DNA end fits TRBJ2-7 better. The CDR3 has 11 residues. DNA of the CDR3: TGTGCCAGCAGTTACCGCGGCGAGCAGTACTTC. Its protein product is CASSYRGEQYF.

CDR3 nucleotide sequence: TGTGCCAGCAGCACCAGTGCAGATACGCAGTATTTT. It encodes CASSTSADTQYF. The chain combines TRBV13 with TRBJ2-3; no reliable D call. Trimming stripped 5 bases from V and 4 bases from J, with 7 bases between. CDR3 length: 12 amino acids. Germline-derived CDR1 and CDR2 are PRHDT and FYEKMQ (reference sequence).

In its sample, this clonotype was seen a few times. This chain connects TRBV7-3 to TRBJ1-2; D is perhaps TRBD1 (5 bases). This CDR3 region has 17 residues. The V end was cut by 3 bases, the J end by 1 base, with 18 bases between. The germline CDR1 and CDR2 sequences are SGHTA and FQGTGA. CDR3 sequence: CASSFSWAGIGNYGYTF. The CDR3 DNA reads TGTGCCAGCAGCTTTTCGTGGGCAGGGATTGGTAACTATGGCTACACCTTC.

This clonotype was seen only a few times. The chain joins TRBV7-9 to TRBJ2-3, with 7 bases matching TRBD1. The length of the CDR3 is 15 residues. The junction had 3 bases not matched to a gene; V was cut back by 3 bases and J by 0 bases. Per germline, CDR1 SEHNR and CDR2 FQNEAQ (reference sequence). For the CDR3, the DNA is TGTGCCAGCAGCTTCGGGACAGAAAGCACAGATACGCAGTATTTT. Residues: CASSFGTESTDTQYF.

The chain couples TRBV11-2 to TRBJ2-1; D remains ambiguous. V was shortened by 2 bases and J by 10 bases, with 15 bases between the two germline ends. Germline assignment: CDR1 SGHAT and CDR2 FQNNGV. This CDR3 comprises 14 residues. The CDR3 spells CASSLTKGRIEQFF. As DNA, the CDR3 is TGTGCCAGCAGCTTAACCAAGGGCCGGATCGAGCAGTTCTTC.

This clonotype was seen only a few times. The chain joins TRBV5-1 to TRBJ2-5; D is uncertain. The V end lost 1 base, the J end lost 5 bases, and 15 bases lay between the germline ends. Germline CDR1 reads SGHRS; CDR2 reads YFSETQ. This CDR3 spans 15 amino acids. The CDR3 region has the DNA TGCGCCAGCAGCTTGAGTGTAGCTATCCGGGAGACCCAGTACTTC. This gives the protein CASSLSVAIRETQYF. The full variable domain, rest sourced from reference TRBV5-1 and TRBJ2-5, is KAGVTQTPRYLIKTRGQQVTLSCSPISGHRSVSWYQQTPGQGLQFLFEYFSETQRNKGNFPGRFSGRQFSNSRSEMNVSTLELGDSALYLCASSLSVAIRETQYFGPGTRLLVL.

V and J are TRBV20-1 and TRBJ1-1; 8 bases match TRBD1. Germline-derived CDR1 and CDR2 are DFQATT and SNEGSKA (reference sequence). This CDR3 has 15 residues. With V trimmed by 5 bases and J by 1 base, 9 bases remained unmatched. The CDR3 DNA follows: TGCAGTGCTCCCCTCCCAGGACAGGGGAACACTGAAGCTTTCTTT. Its translation is CSAPLPGQGNTEAFF.

The V and J genes are TRBV7-2 and TRBJ2-2, with 15 bases that match TRBD2. This CDR3 comprises 16 residues. The germline V gene encodes CDR1 SGHTA and CDR2 FQGNSA. With 4 bases clipped from V and 4 bases from J, the junction kept 1 base outside the gene matches. The CDR3 DNA reads as TGTGCCAGCAGCTGGGGACTAGCGGGGGGCACCGGGGAGCTGTTTTTT. Protein: CASSWGLAGGTGELFF.

This clonotype was seen only a few times. This chain uses TRBV4-2 with TRBJ2-1, with 8 bases identical to TRBD2. The CDR3 spans 14 residues. V dropped 2 bases and J dropped 5; count of bases not matched to a gene: 2. The V gene's germline CDR1 is LGHNA and CDR2 YNFKEQ. The DNA of the CDR3 is TGTGCCAGCAGCCAAATACTAGCGGACAATGAGCAGTTCTTC. Translating gives CASSQILADNEQFF.

The V call is TRBV12-3 or TRBV12-4, the J call TRBJ1-4; TRBD1 is a possible D gene (5 bases). V was trimmed by 6 bases and J by 3 bases, leaving 11 bases between them. The CDR3 totals 14 residues. CDR3 protein: CASSRRGANEKLFF. The CDR3 DNA is TGTGCCAGCAGCCGACGGGGGGCTAATGAAAAACTGTTTTTT.

In regard to this clonotype: Relative to the germline gene, one junction end is altered; a read error may explain this. This sequence joins TRBV5-6 and TRBJ1-1, with TRBD1 matching 7 bases. Germline V lookup: CDR1 SGHDT, CDR2 YYEEEE. There are 15 residues in the CDR3. CDR3 bases: TGTGCCAGCAGCTTCTCCGGGACAGTGAACACTGACGCTTTCTTT. Translation: CASSFSGTVNTDAFF.